This record concerns one T cell receptor (beta chain) sequence. The data belong to a study of cytomegalovirus exposure and HLA in healthy donors. Germline CDR1 is SGHDT and CDR2 is YYEEEE. After removal of 8 bases from V and 8 bases from J, the junction contained 8 bases not matched to a gene. This CDR3 is built from 12 residues. The PCR ran on 60 Vbeta and 13 Jbeta primers. Sequencing used immunoSEQ multiplex PCR; TCRdb keeps in-frame clones, though not all of them. The table has tens of thousands of clones, roughly 89% seen once. The rearrangement joins TRBV5-6 to TRBJ1-2; the match to TRBD1 covers 8 bases. This receptor was identified in a woman in her thirties or forties in good health and CMV-seropositive. Specimen: PBMCs. The CDR3 bases are TGTGCCAGTAAAGGACAGGGTGGAGGCTACACCTTC. Amino acid sequence: CASKGQGGGYTF.